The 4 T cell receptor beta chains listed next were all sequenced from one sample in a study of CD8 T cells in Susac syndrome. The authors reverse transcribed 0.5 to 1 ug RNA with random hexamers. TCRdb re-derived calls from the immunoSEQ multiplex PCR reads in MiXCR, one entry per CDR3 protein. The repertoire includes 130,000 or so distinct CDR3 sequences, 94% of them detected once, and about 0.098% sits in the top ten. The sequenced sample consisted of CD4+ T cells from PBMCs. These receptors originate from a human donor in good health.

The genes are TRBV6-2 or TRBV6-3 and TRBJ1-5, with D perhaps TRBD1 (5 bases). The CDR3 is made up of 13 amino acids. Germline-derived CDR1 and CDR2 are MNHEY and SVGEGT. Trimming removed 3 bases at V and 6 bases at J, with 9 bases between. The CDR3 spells CASSYQGPQPQHF. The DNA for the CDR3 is TGTGCCAGCAGTTATCAGGGCCCTCAGCCCCAGCATTTT.

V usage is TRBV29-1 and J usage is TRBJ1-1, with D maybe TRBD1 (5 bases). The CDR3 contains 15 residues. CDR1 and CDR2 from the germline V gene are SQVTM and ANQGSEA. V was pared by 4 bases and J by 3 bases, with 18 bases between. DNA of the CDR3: TGCAGCGTTGCGTCTTCAGTGGTAGGGGACACTGAAGCTTTCTTT. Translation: CSVASSVVGDTEAFF.

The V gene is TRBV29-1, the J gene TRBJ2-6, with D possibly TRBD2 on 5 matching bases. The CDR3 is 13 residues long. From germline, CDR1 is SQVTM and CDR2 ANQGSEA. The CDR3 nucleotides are TGCAGGAGGCGGAGGCCTGGGGCCAACGTCCTGACTTTC. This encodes CRRRRPGANVLTF. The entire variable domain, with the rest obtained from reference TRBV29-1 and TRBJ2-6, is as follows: SAVISQKPSRDICQRGTSLTIQCQVDSQVTMMFWYRQQPGQSLTLIATANQGSEATYESGFVIDKFPISRPNLTFSTLTVSNMSPEDSSIYLCRRRRPGANVLTFGAGSRLTVL.

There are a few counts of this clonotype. The CDR3 protein is CASRGGTEAFF. The CDR3 DNA is TGTGCCAGCAGGGGCGGAACTGAAGCTTTCTTT. V is TRBV3-1 and J is TRBJ1-1, with unresolved D. The germline CDR1 and CDR2 sequences are LGHDT and YNNKEL (reference sequence). The germline V and J ends were trimmed by 6 bases and 5 bases, with 7 bases remaining between them. This CDR3 region has 11 residues.